This T cell receptor (beta chain) appears in the sequencing data of a study of cytomegalovirus exposure and HLA in healthy donors. Study findings and constraints: Accurate prediction of HLA-A and HLA-B alleles (for most subjects) was reportedly achieved from TCR beta sequences. Upon later analysis, TCR association rates were observed to vary by HLA locus, being highest for DRB1 and lowest for HLA-C.

Looked up from germline, CDR1 is LNHNV and CDR2 is YYDKDF (reference sequence). V was pared by 0 bases and J by 1 base, with 9 bases between. The length of the CDR3 is 15 residues. In regard to this clone: The antigen is unknown.

Primers: 60 Vbeta forward and 13 Jbeta reverse. Repertoires were generated with immunoSEQ multiplex PCR, while TCRdb's copy carries only in-frame clones and drops some. The data contain around 130,000 clones, around 74% of them singletons. Sequencing was carried out using PBMCs. The sequence derives from a man aged 35 to 55 in good health and CMV-seropositive. The chain links TRBV15 to TRBJ2-5; no clear D gene. The CDR3, as DNA: TGTGCCACCAGCAGAGAACTTAGAATCCAAGAGACCCAGTACTTC. Its translation: CATSRELRIQETQYF.